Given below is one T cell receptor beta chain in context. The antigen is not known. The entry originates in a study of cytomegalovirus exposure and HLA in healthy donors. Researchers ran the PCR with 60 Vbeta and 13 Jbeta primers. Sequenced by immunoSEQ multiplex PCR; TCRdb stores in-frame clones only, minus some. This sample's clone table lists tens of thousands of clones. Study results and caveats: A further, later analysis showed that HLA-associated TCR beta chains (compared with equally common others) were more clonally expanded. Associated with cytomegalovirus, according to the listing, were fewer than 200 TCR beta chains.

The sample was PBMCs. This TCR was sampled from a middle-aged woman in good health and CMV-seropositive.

CDR3: CATSRGGGGYNEQFF. CDR3 DNA sequence: TGTGCCACCAGCAGAGGCGGGGGCGGATACAATGAGCAGTTCTTC. The chain carries TRBV15 and TRBJ2-1, with D possibly TRBD2 on 7 matching bases. This CDR3 comprises 15 residues. The V end was cut by 1 base, the J end by 4 bases, with 11 bases between. CDR1 is LNHNV and CDR2 is YYDKDF in the germline V gene (reference sequence).